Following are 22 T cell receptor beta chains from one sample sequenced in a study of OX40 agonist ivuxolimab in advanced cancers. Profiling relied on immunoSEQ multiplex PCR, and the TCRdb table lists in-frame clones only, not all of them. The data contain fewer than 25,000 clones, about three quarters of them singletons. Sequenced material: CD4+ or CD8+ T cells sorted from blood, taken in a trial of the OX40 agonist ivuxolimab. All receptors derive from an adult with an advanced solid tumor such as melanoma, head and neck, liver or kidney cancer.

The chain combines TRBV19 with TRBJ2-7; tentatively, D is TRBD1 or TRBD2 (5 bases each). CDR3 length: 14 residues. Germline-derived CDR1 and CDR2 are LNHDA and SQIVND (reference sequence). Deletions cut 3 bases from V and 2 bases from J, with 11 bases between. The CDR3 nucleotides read TGTGCCAGTAGTATCGGCCAGGGAGCCTACGAGCAGTACTTC. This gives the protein CASSIGQGAYEQYF.

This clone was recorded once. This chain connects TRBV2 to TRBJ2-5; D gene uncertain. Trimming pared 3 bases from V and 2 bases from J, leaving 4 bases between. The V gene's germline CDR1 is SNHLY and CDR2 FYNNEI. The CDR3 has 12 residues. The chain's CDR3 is CASSDWQETQYF. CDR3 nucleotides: TGTGCCAGCAGTGATTGGCAAGAGACCCAGTACTTC.

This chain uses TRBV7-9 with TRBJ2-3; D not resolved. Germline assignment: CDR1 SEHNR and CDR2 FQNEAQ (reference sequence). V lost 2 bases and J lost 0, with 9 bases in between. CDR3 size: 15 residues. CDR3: CASSLTGSSTDTQYF. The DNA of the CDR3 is TGTGCCAGCAGCTTAACGGGCTCAAGCACAGATACGCAGTATTTT.

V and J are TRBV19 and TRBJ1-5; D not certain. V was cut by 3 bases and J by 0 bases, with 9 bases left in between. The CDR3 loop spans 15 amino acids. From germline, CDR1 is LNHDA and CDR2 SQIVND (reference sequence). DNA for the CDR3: TGTGCCAGTAGTATGGTGGGGTATAGCAATCAGCCCCAGCATTTT. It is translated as CASSMVGYSNQPQHF.

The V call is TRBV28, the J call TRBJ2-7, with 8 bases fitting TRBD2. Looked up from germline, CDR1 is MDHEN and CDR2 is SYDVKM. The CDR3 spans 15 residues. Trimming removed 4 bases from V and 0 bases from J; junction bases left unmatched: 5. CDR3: CASSWARGGSYEQYF. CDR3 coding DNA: TGTGCCAGCAGTTGGGCCCGGGGGGGCTCCTACGAGCAGTACTTC.

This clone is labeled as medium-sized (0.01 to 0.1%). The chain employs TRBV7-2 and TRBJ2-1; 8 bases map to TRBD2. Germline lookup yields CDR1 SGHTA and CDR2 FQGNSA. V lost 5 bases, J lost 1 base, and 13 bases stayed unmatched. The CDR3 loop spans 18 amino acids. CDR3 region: CASSLEAGGPRSYNEQFF. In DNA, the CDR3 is TGTGCCAGCAGCCTAGAGGCGGGGGGTCCTAGGTCCTACAATGAGCAGTTCTTC.

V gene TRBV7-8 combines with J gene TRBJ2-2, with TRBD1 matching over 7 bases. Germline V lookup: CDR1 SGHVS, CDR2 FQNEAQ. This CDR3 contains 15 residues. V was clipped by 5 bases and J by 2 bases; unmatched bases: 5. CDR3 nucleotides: TGTGCCAGCAGCGTGACAGGGATAAACACCGGGGAGCTGTTTTTT. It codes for CASSVTGINTGELFF.

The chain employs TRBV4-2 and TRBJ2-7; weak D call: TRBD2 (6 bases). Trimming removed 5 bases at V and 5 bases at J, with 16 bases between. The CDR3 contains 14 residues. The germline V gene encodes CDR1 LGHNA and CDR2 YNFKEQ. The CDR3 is CASSSRDSLHEQYF. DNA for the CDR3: TGTGCCAGCAGCAGCCGGGACTCTCTTCACGAGCAGTACTTC.

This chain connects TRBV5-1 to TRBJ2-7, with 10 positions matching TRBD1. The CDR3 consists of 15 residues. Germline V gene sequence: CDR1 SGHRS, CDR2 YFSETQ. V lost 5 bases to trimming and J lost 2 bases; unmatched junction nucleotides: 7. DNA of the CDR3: TGCGCCAGCAGTCCTAGTGGGACAGGGGCCTACGAGCAGTACTTC. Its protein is CASSPSGTGAYEQYF.

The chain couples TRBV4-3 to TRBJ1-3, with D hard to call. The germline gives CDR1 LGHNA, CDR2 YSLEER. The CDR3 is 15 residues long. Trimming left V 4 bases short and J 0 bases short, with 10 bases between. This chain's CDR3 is CASSLGRTSGNTIYF. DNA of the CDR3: TGCGCCAGCAGCCTCGGACGAACCTCTGGAAACACCATATATTTT.

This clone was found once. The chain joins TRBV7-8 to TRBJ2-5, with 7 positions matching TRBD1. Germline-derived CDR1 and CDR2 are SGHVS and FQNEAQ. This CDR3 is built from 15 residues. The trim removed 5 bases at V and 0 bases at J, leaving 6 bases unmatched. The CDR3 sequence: CASSTRGTDQETQYF. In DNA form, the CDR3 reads TGTGCCAGCAGCACCCGTGGGACAGACCAAGAGACCCAGTACTTC. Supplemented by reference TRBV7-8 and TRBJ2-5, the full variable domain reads GAGVSQSPRYKVAKRGQDVALRCDPISGHVSLFWYQQALGQGPEFLTYFQNEAQLDKSGLPSDRFFAERPEGSVSTLKIQRTQQEDSAVYLCASSTRGTDQETQYFGPGTRLLVL.

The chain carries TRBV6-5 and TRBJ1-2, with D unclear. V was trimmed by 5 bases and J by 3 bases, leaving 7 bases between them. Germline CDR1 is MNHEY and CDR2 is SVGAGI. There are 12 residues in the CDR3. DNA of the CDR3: TGTGCCAGCAGTGAGAGGTACTATGGCTACACCTTC. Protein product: CASSERYYGYTF.

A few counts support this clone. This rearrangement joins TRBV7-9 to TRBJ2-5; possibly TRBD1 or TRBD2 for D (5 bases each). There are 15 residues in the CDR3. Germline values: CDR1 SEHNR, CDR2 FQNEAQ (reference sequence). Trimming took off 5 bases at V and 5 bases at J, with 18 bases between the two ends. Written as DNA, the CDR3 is TGTGCCAGCAGCCCGACCGGGTCCTGGGGGGAGACCCAGTACTTC. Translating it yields CASSPTGSWGETQYF.

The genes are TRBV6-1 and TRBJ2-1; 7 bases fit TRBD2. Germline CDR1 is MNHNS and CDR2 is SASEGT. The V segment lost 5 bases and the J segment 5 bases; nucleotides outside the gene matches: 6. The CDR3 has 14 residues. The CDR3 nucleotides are TGTGCCAGCAGTCCGTTCGGGAGGCACAATGAGCAGTTCTTC. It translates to CASSPFGRHNEQFF.

Here the CDR3 reads CASSARRPGQATYEQYF. The CDR3 nucleotides are TGTGCCAGCAGTGCGCGGCGTCCGGGACAGGCGACCTACGAGCAGTACTTC. The chain uses TRBV6-1 and TRBJ2-7, with 8 bases matching TRBD1. This CDR3 region has 17 residues. Germline loops: CDR1 MNHNS, CDR2 SASEGT. The V and J ends lost 4 bases and 2 bases, in that order; junction bases with no gene match: 13.

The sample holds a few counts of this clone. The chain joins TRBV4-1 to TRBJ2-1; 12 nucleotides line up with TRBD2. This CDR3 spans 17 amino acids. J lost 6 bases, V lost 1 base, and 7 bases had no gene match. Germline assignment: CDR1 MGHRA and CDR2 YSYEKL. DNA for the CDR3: TGCGCCAGCAGCCAAGGGAGTATGGGACTAGCGGGCAATGAGCAGTTCTTC. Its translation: CASSQGSMGLAGNEQFF.

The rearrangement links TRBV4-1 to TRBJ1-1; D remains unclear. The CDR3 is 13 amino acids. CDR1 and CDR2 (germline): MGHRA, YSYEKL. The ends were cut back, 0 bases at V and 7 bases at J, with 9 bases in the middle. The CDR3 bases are TGCGCCAGCAGCCAAGATATGGGTCGTGAAGCTTTCTTT. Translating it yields CASSQDMGREAFF.

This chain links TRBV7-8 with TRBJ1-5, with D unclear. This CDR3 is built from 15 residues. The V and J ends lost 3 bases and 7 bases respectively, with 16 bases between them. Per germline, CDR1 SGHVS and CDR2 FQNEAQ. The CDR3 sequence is CASSLSGGVEQPQHF. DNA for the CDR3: TGTGCCAGCAGCTTGTCGGGCGGAGTTGAACAGCCCCAGCATTTT.

CDR3 DNA sequence: TGCGCCAGCAGTCCCTGTGAGGGGGCCGTCGTGGGCACTGAAGCTTTCTTT. Translation gives CASSPCEGAVVGTEAFF. The chain combines TRBV23-1 with TRBJ1-1, with 7 bases lining up with TRBD1. TRBV23-1 is known as an ORF, though its function is uncertain. CDR3 size: 17 residues. The V gene end was trimmed by 4 bases and the J gene end by 4 bases; junction bases not matched to a gene: 15.

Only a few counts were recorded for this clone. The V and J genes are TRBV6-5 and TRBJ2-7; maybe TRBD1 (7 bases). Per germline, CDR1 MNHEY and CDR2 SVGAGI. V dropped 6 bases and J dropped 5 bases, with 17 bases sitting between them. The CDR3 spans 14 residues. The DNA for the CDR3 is TGTGCCAGCAGCCCTGGCGGGACAGTCCACGAGCAGTACTTC. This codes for CASSPGGTVHEQYF.

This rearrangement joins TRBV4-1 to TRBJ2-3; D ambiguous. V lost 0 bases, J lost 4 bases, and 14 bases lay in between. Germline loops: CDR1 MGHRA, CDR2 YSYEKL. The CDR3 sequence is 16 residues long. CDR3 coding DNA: TGCGCCAGCAGCCAAGAAAAAAACAGAGAGGCAGATACGCAGTATTTT. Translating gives CASSQEKNREADTQYF.

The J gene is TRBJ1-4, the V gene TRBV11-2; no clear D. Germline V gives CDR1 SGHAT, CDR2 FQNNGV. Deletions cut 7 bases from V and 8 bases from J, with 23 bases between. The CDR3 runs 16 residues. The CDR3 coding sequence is TGTGCCAGCACCAATAGCCCGGGTGGGGTTGAAGAAAAACTGTTTTTT. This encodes CASTNSPGGVEEKLFF.